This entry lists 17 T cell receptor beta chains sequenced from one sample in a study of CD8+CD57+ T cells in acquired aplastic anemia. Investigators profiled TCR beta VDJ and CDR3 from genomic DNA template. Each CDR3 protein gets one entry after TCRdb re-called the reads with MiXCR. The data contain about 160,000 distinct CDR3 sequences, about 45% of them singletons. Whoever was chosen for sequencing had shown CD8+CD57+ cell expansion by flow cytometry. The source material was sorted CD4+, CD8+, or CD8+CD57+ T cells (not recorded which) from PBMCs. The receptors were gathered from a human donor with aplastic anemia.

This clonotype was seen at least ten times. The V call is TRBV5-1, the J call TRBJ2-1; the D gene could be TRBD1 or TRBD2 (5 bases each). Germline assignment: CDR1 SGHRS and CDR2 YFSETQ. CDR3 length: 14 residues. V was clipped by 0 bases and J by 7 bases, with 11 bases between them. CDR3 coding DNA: TGCGCCAGCAGCTTGGGGGACCCGGGGAATGAGCAGTTCTTC. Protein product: CASSLGDPGNEQFF.

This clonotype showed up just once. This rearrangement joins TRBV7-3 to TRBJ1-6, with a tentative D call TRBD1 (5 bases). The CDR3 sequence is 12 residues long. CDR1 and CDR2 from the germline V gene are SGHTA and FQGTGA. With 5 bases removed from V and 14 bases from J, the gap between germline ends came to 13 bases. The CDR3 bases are TGTGCCAGCAGCGTCCAGGGAGGATCCCTCCACTTT. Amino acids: CASSVQGGSLHF. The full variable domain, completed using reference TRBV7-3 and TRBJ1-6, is GAGVSQTPSNKVTEKGKYVELRCDPISGHTALYWYRQSLGQGPEFLIYFQGTGAADDSGLPNDRFFAVRPEGSVSTLKIQRTERGDSAVYLCASSVQGGSLHFGNGTRLTVT.

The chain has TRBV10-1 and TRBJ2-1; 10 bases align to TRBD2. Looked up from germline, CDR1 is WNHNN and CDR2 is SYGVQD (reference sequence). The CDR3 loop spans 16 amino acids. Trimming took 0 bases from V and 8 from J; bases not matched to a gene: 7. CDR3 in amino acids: CASSESAGGPRDEQFF. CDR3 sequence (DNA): TGCGCCAGCAGTGAGTCAGCGGGGGGGCCGAGGGATGAGCAGTTCTTC.

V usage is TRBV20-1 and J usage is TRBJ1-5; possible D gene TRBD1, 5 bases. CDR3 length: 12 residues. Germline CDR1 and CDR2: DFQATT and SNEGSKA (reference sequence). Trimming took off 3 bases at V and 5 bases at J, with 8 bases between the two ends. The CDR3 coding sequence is TGCAGTGCTAGCTTGGGGGATCAGCCCCAGCATTTT. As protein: CSASLGDQPQHF.

The CDR3 reads CAISESLREANQPQHF. In nucleotides, the CDR3 is TGTGCCATCAGTGAGTCTCTCAGGGAAGCGAATCAGCCCCAGCATTTT. The chain links TRBV10-3 to TRBJ1-5; weak D call: TRBD1 (5 bases). The V end was cut by 0 bases, the J end by 4 bases, with 13 bases between. This CDR3 region has 16 residues. Germline CDR1 is ENHRY and CDR2 is SYGVKD.

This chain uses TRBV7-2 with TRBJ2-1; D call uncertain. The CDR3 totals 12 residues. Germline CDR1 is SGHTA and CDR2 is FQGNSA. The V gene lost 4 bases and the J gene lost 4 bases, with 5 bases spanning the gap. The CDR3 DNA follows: TGTGCCAGCAGCTACGATTACAATGAGCAGTTCTTC. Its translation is CASSYDYNEQFF.

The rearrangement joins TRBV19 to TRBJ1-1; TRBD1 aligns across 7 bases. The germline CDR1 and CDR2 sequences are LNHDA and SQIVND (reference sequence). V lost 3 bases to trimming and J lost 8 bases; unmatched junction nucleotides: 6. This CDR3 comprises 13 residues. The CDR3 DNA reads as TGTGCCAGTAGTATCGGAGGGGGCAGGGAAGCTTTCTTT. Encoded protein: CASSIGGGREAFF.

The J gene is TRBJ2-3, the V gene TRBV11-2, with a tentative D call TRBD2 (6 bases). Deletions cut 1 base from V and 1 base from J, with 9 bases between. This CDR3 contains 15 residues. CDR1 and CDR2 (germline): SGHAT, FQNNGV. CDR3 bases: TGTGCCAGCAGCTTAGTTAGCGGACGCACAGATACGCAGTATTTT. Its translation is CASSLVSGRTDTQYF.

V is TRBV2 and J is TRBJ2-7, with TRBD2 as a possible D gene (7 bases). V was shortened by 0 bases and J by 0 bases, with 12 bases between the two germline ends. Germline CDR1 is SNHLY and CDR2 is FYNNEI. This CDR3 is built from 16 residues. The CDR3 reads CASSEAVGGPSYEQYF. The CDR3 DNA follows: TGTGCCAGCAGTGAAGCGGTCGGGGGGCCCTCCTACGAGCAGTACTTC.

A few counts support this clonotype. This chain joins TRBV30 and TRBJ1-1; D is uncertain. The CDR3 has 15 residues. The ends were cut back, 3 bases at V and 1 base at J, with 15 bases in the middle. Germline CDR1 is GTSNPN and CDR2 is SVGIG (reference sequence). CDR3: CAWRLSLKGNTEAFF. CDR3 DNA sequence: TGTGCCTGGAGACTTTCTCTTAAGGGGAACACTGAAGCTTTCTTT.

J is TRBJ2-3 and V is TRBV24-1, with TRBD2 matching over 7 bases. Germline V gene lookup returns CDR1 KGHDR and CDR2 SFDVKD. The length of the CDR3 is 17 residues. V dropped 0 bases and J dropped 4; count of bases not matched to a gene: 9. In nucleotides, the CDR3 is TGTGCCACCAGTGATTTGCAGAGCGGGGCGCCCGCAGATACGCAGTATTTT. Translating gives CATSDLQSGAPADTQYF.

DNA for the CDR3: TGCAGTGCTAGGTCGGGGACAGGGGGTAATGAAAAACTGTTTTTT. The encoded protein is CSARSGTGGNEKLFF. The rearrangement uses TRBV20-1 and TRBJ1-4; the match to TRBD1 covers 11 bases. The ends lost 3 bases at V and 4 bases at J; junction bases unmatched: 4. This CDR3 region has 15 residues. CDR1 is DFQATT and CDR2 is SNEGSKA in the germline V gene (reference sequence).

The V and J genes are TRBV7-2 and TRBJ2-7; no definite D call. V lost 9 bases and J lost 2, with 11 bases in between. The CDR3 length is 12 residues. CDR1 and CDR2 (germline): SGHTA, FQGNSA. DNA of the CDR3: TGTGCCAGTAAGGGCACTGCCTACGAGCAGTACTTC. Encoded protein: CASKGTAYEQYF.

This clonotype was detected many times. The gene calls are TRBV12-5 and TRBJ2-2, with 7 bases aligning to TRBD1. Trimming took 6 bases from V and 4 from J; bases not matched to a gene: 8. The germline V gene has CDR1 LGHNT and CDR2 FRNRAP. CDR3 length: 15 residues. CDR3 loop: CASGPQGVGTGELFF. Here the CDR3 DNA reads TGTGCTAGTGGCCCGCAGGGGGTCGGCACCGGGGAGCTGTTTTTT. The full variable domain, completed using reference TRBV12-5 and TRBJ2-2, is DARVTQTPRHKVTEMGQEVTMRCQPILGHNTVFWYRQTMMQGLELLAYFRNRAPLDDSGMPKDRFSAEMPDATLATLKIQPSEPRDSAVYFCASGPQGVGTGELFFGEGSRLTVL.

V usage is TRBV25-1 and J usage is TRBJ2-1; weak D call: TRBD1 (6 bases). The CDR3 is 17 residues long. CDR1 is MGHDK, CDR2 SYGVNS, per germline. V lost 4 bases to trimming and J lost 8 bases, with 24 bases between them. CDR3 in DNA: TGTGCCAGCAGTGCTAGAGACCCCTCGCGGTCAGGGGATGAGCAGTTCTTC. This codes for CASSARDPSRSGDEQFF.

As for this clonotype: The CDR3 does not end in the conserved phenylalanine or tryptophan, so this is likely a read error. CDR3 protein: CASSVGRVGTRAQYL. The CDR3 nucleotides read TGTGCCAGCAGCGTAGGTAGGGTCGGGACTAGGGCCCAGTACCTC. The chain has TRBV9 and TRBJ2-5; TRBD2 aligns across 8 bases. Trimming cost V 0 bases and J 9 bases; bases outside gene matches: 10. The CDR3 runs to 15 residues. Germline values: CDR1 SGDLS, CDR2 YYNGEE.

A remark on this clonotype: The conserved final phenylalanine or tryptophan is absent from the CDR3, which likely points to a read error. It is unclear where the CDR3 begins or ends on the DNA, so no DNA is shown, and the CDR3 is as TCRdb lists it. The CDR3 loop reads CATKGQIATNEKLFY. This rearrangement joins TRBV10-3 to TRBJ1-4; TRBD1 is the table's D call and was not checked against the DNA. The CDR3 length is 15 residues, termini included. Germline CDR1 reads ENHRY; CDR2 reads SYGVKD.